The clone carrying this T cell receptor beta chain is labeled large. Its antigen remains unknown. These data come from a study of circulating CD8 cells and anti-PD-1 response in melanoma. Turning to the study itself: Of 13 patients, seven got anti-PD-1 first and six had prior therapy.

From live CD3+CD8+TCRalphabeta+ cells, four PD-1 and/or TIGIT subsets were sorted. V gave up 2 bases and J gave up 6 bases; unmatched junction bases: 6. The germline gives CDR1 MDHEN, CDR2 SYDVKM. The CDR3 length is 14 residues. Using 15 ng of total RNA, TCR libraries were made with the QIAseq Immune Repertoire TCR panel. TCRdb re-derived calls from the reads in MiXCR, one entry per CDR3 protein. This repertoire shows approximately 700 distinct CDR3 sequences, 5.3% found once; its top ten account for roughly 28%. Study-level results: Published repertoire comparisons used only baseline and M1 samples. No tumor material was available, so peptide assays assessed reactivity. The cohort mixed treatment-naive and previously treated patients.

The sample here was CD8+ T cells from PBMCs, taken at baseline or after one month of anti-PD-1 therapy (not recorded which). The rearrangement uses TRBV28 and TRBJ1-2; 7 bases align to TRBD1. This clonotype was sampled from a human donor with melanoma. In DNA form, the CDR3 reads TGTGCCAGCAGTTTAGGAAGGGGGCGCCATGGCTACACCTTC. Translation: CASSLGRGRHGYTF.